Sequencing of this TCR beta chain was carried out in a study of cytomegalovirus exposure and HLA in healthy donors. Across the whole study: The Caucasian-associated ancestry cluster held around 76% of 398 genotyped donors.

Both 60 Vbeta primers and 13 Jbeta primers went into the PCR. Method: immunoSEQ multiplex PCR; TCRdb's copy keeps in-frame clones and lacks some. The table lists 100,000 to 150,000 clones, approximately 80% of them singletons, with approximately 3.8% in the top ten. Of note for this clone: The antigen is unknown.

Study-level points and caveats: Association of fewer than 20,000 TCR beta sequences with HLA alleles was found at 0.05 false discovery rate in a later analysis.

Germline values: CDR1 SGHAT, CDR2 FQDESV (reference sequence). Trimming removed 4 bases from V and 4 bases from J; junction bases left unmatched: 7. CDR3 length: 15 residues. The sequenced sample was PBMCs. The source of this sequence is a man aged 40-50 years in good health and CMV-seronegative. The chain employs TRBV11-1 and TRBJ2-7; 10 bases are shared with TRBD1. DNA of the CDR3: TGTGCCAGCAGCTCCCGGGACAGGGGATATTACGAGCAGTACTTC. It codes for CASSSRDRGYYEQYF.